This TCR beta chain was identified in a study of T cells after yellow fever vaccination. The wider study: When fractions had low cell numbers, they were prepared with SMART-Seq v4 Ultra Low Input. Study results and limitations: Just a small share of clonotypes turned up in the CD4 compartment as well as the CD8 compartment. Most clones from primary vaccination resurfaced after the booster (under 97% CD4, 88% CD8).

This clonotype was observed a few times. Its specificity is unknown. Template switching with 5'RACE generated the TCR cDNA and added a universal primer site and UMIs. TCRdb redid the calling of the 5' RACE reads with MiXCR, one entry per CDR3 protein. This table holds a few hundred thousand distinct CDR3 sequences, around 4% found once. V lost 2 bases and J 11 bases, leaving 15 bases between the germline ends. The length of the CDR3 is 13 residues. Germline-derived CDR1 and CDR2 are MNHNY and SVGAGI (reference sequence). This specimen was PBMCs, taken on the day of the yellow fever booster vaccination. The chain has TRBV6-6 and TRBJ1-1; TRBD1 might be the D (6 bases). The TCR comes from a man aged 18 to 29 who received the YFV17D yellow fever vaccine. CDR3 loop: CASSYDITGQAFF. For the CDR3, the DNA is TGTGCCAGCAGTTACGATATCACAGGGCAGGCTTTCTTT.